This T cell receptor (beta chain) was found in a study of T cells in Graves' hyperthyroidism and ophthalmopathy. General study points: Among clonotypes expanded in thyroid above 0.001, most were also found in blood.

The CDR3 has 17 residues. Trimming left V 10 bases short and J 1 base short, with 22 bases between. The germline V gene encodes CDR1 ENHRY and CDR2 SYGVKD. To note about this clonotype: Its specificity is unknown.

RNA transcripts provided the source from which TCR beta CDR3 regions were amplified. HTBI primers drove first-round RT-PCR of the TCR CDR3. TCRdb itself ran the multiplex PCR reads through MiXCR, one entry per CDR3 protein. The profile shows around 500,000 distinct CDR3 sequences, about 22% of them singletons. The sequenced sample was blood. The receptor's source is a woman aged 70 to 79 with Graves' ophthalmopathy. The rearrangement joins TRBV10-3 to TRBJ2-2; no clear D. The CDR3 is CATQPGPERLNTGELFF. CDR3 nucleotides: TGTGCCACCCAACCGGGCCCCGAGCGACTGAACACCGGGGAGCTGTTTTTT.